There are a few counts of the clone carrying this TCR beta chain. Its specificity is unknown. The data belong to a study of T-cell memory formation after mild COVID-19. Overall study results and limits: CD4/CD8 balance held among clones contracting day 15 to 85, and later expanders leaned CD4+. Clonal second-wave expansions that peaked on day 37 had unconfirmed SARS-CoV-2 specificity.

The germline CDR1 and CDR2 sequences are SGDLS and YYNGEE. The length of the CDR3 is 13 residues. V lost 0 bases and J 2 bases, leaving 4 bases between the germline ends. Constant-segment primers and 5'RACE yielded cDNA libraries for TCR alpha and TCR beta, each carrying sample barcodes and UMIs. A single record per CDR3 protein comes from TCRdb applying MiXCR to the 5' RACE reads. The sample has approximately 290,000 distinct CDR3 sequences, 15% to 20% seen once; the top ten hold around 21%. Sequencing was carried out using PBMCs or a T cell subset sorted from them (not recorded which). This chain uses TRBV9 with TRBJ2-3; D is undetermined. The receptor was derived from a young man who had mild COVID-19 (a few samples of this study predate the infection). Cell type and time point are not known. The CDR3 DNA follows: TGTGCCAGCAGCGTAGACAACACAGATACGCAGTATTTT. This gives the protein CASSVDNTDTQYF. Looking up the rest from reference TRBV9 and TRBJ2-3 gives the full variable domain: DSGVTQTPKHLITATGQRVTLRCSPRSGDLSVYWYQQSLDQGLQFLIQYYNGEERAKGNILERFSAQQFPDLHSELNLSSLELGDSALYFCASSVDNTDTQYFGPGTRLTVL.